The source of this T cell receptor (beta chain) is a study of beta chain features in type 1 diabetes. The study's findings and limits: Patients with type 1 diabetes carried fewer insertions and had more deletions at their VDJ junctions. It was among patients, rather than healthy donors, that naive, central memory and Treg TCRB repertoires appeared more similar. Any HLA effect on TCRB rearrangement was left unresolved by small sub-analyses.

V was clipped by 4 bases and J by 8 bases; unmatched bases: 10. This CDR3 has 15 residues. CDR1 and CDR2 (germline): LGHNA, YSLEER. This clone appeared a few times. Its antigen is not known. As every portion of the isolated RNA was reverse transcribed, the sequencing read expressed TCRB transcripts. TCRdb's table, derived via immunoSEQ multiplex PCR, lists solely in-frame clones and lacks some. Counted here are around 200,000 clones, about 13% occurring once; the ten biggest clones make up 0.55% to 0.8%. The sequenced material came from central memory CD4+ T cells from blood. The chain couples TRBV4-3 to TRBJ2-2; 7 bases fit TRBD2. The TCR was taken from a young woman in good health. In DNA form, the CDR3 reads TGCGCCAGCAGCCTAGAAGGGACTACGAGGGGGGAGCTGTTTTTT. It encodes CASSLEGTTRGELFF.